These T cell receptor beta chains were read from a single sample in a study of blood T cell repertoires in COVID-19. The data were produced by immunoSEQ multiplex PCR, yet TCRdb's version contains in-frame clones alone and is incomplete. Found here are about 170,000 clones, under 85% of them singletons; the top ten hold approximately 12%. The specimen was PBMCs or T cells enriched from blood (not recorded which). These receptors came from a man between 45 and 60 years old who had recovered from COVID-19. Each CDR3 is given with its conserved first and last residue. The order of the fields is D gene, J gene, V gene, clone size, CDR3 protein, CDR3 DNA. The D gene is left open where the match is weak. Some rows mark clone size as missing; the rest say once, few, many or name a class of expanded clone.

D gene: NA; J gene: TRBJ2-7; V gene: TRBV19; clone size: NA; CDR3 protein: CASSHGGTYEQYF; CDR3 DNA: TGTGCCAGTAGTCACGGAGGCACCTACGAGCAGTACTTC
D gene: TRBD1; J gene: TRBJ1-2; V gene: TRBV11-2; clone size: few; CDR3 protein: CASSRLRDRAFYGYTF; CDR3 DNA: TGTGCCAGCAGCAGGCTAAGGGACAGGGCATTCTATGGCTACACCTTC
D gene: NA; J gene: TRBJ1-5; V gene: TRBV7-9; clone size: NA; CDR3 protein: CASSFSGAQNQPQHF; CDR3 DNA: TGTGCCAGCAGCTTCTCAGGGGCTCAAAATCAGCCCCAGCATTTT
D gene: NA; J gene: TRBJ1-6; V gene: TRBV5-1; clone size: NA; CDR3 protein: CASRNGLYSPLHF; CDR3 DNA: TGCGCCAGCAGAAACGGACTTTACTCACCCCTCCACTTT
D gene: TRBD1; J gene: TRBJ1-5; V gene: TRBV6-6; clone size: NA; CDR3 protein: CASRIRQGASNQPQHF; CDR3 DNA: TGTGCCAGCAGAATTCGACAGGGGGCTAGCAATCAGCCCCAGCATTTT
D gene: NA; J gene: TRBJ1-5; V gene: TRBV10-3; clone size: NA; CDR3 protein: CAISVQGSNQPQHF; CDR3 DNA: TGTGCCATCAGTGTTCAGGGTAGCAATCAGCCCCAGCATTTT
D gene: NA; J gene: TRBJ2-2; V gene: TRBV11-3; clone size: NA; CDR3 protein: CASSQSGIRPGELFF; CDR3 DNA: TGTGCCAGCAGCCAATCAGGCATCAGGCCCGGGGAGCTGTTTTTT
D gene: TRBD2; J gene: TRBJ2-1; V gene: TRBV7-2; clone size: NA; CDR3 protein: CASSLGWRGGYNEQFF; CDR3 DNA: TGTGCCAGCAGCTTAGGGTGGCGGGGGGGTTACAATGAGCAGTTCTTC
D gene: NA; J gene: TRBJ2-1; V gene: TRBV28; clone size: NA; CDR3 protein: CASSLYNEQFF; CDR3 DNA: TGTGCCAGCAGCCTATACAATGAGCAGTTCTTC
D gene: NA; J gene: TRBJ1-2; V gene: TRBV7-9; clone size: NA; CDR3 protein: CASTGPIYGYTF; CDR3 DNA: TGTGCCAGCACGGGGCCCATCTATGGCTACACCTTC
D gene: NA; J gene: TRBJ1-1; V gene: TRBV20-1; clone size: NA; CDR3 protein: CSTPGSTEAFF; CDR3 DNA: TGCAGTACTCCAGGGTCCACTGAAGCTTTCTTT
D gene: NA; J gene: TRBJ1-2; V gene: TRBV5-1; clone size: NA; CDR3 protein: CASSLRDFNYGYTF; CDR3 DNA: TGCGCCAGCAGCCTCAGAGACTTTAACTATGGCTACACCTTC
D gene: NA; J gene: TRBJ2-3; V gene: TRBV6-6; clone size: few; CDR3 protein: CASRDLSTDTQYF; CDR3 DNA: TGTGCCAGCAGGGACTTATCCACAGATACGCAGTATTTT
D gene: NA; J gene: TRBJ2-3; V gene: TRBV12-3/TRBV12-4; clone size: NA; CDR3 protein: CASSSYTQYF; CDR3 DNA: TGTGCCAGCAGTTCCTATACGCAGTATTTT
D gene: NA; J gene: TRBJ2-5; V gene: TRBV5-6; clone size: few; CDR3 protein: CASSPVPLGDQYF; CDR3 DNA: TGTGCCAGCAGCCCGGTCCCCCTAGGGGACCAGTACTTC
D gene: NA; J gene: TRBJ1-3; V gene: TRBV9; clone size: few; CDR3 protein: CASSVYGVPREGNTIYF; CDR3 DNA: TGTGCCAGCAGCGTATATGGGGTCCCCCGGGAGGGAAACACCATATATTTT
D gene: NA; J gene: TRBJ2-3; V gene: TRBV3-1/TRBV3-2; clone size: NA; CDR3 protein: CASSQDRAPRDNTDTQYF; CDR3 DNA: TGTGCCAGCAGCCAAGACCGGGCCCCCCGGGACAACACAGATACGCAGTATTTT
D gene: NA; J gene: TRBJ2-1; V gene: TRBV5-1; clone size: NA; CDR3 protein: CASSLRGSSYNEQFF; CDR3 DNA: TGCGCCAGCAGCTTAAGGGGTAGCTCCTACAATGAGCAGTTCTTC
D gene: TRBD1; J gene: TRBJ1-2; V gene: TRBV2; clone size: NA; CDR3 protein: CASSRGDRGLGYGYTF; CDR3 DNA: TGTGCCAGCAGCCGCGGGGACAGGGGGCTCGGCTATGGCTACACCTTC
D gene: TRBD1; J gene: TRBJ1-2; V gene: TRBV5-8; clone size: NA; CDR3 protein: CASSLAGQGIYGYTF; CDR3 DNA: TGTGCCAGCAGCCTAGCCGGACAGGGGATCTATGGCTACACCTTC
D gene: NA; J gene: TRBJ2-5; V gene: TRBV28; clone size: NA; CDR3 protein: CASSLKGQETQYF; CDR3 DNA: TGTGCCAGCAGTTTGAAGGGGCAAGAGACCCAGTACTTC
D gene: NA; J gene: TRBJ2-7; V gene: TRBV6-6; clone size: NA; CDR3 protein: CASRWQDFSYEQYF; CDR3 DNA: TGTGCCAGCAGGTGGCAAGATTTCTCCTACGAGCAGTACTTC
D gene: NA; J gene: TRBJ2-2; V gene: TRBV7-3; clone size: few; CDR3 protein: CASSPYTGELFF; CDR3 DNA: TGTGCCAGCAGCCCCTACACCGGGGAGCTGTTTTTT
D gene: NA; J gene: TRBJ2-2; V gene: TRBV5-1; clone size: NA; CDR3 protein: CASSFSPPGGMSGELFF; CDR3 DNA: TGCGCCAGCAGCTTCTCCCCCCCCGGGGGAATGTCCGGGGAGCTGTTTTTT